These T cell receptor beta chains were read from a single sample in a study of identical twins. TCRdb called the 5' RACE reads again in MiXCR, with one record for every CDR3 protein. The sample holds about 220,000 distinct CDR3 sequences, less than 8% seen once. These data were also filed under a second study, of yellow fever vaccine responses in identical twins.

The sequencing input was memory (CD45RO+) T cells sorted from blood. These receptors all come from a woman younger than 30 in good health. Both conserved end residues are part of each CDR3. A D gene is named only where the DNA matches it firmly. Not every row has a clone size; where given, it reads once, few, many or a size class.

>.|TRBJ2-7|TRBV4-1|.
CASSQPGRSYEQYF
TGCGCCAGCAGCCAACCCGGCCGGTCCTACGAGCAGTACTTC
>few|TRBJ2-1|TRBV7-3|.
CASSLMVKTDEQFF
TGTGCCAGCAGCTTAATGGTCAAAACCGATGAGCAGTTCTTC
>few|TRBJ2-2|TRBV29-1|TRBD2
CSVCMGTSHVAGELFF
TGCAGCGTTTGTATGGGGACTAGTCATGTCGCCGGGGAGCTGTTTTTT
>few|TRBJ1-5|TRBV27|.
CASREGVDNQPQHF
TGTGCCAGCAGGGAGGGGGTTGACAATCAGCCCCAGCATTTT
>many|TRBJ2-7|TRBV29-1|.
CSVEMDTYEQYF
TGCAGCGTTGAAATGGATACCTACGAGCAGTACTTC
>few|TRBJ2-2|TRBV2|TRBD1
CARETGEANTGELFF
TGTGCCAGGGAGACAGGGGAGGCGAACACCGGGGAGCTGTTTTTT
>.|TRBJ1-2|TRBV6-1|TRBD1
CASSEMTGGQSGYTF
TGTGCCAGCAGTGAAATGACAGGGGGGCAGTCTGGCTACACCTTC
>.|TRBJ2-2|TRBV5-6|TRBD1
CASSPTGGGPGELFF
TGTGCCAGCAGCCCGACAGGGGGAGGTCCCGGGGAGCTGTTTTTT
>many|TRBJ2-7|TRBV20-1|TRBD2
CSARGSGTSANYEQYF
TGCAGTGCTAGAGGATCCGGGACTAGCGCGAACTACGAGCAGTACTTC
>.|TRBJ2-7|TRBV27|.
CASSLNRVEGVYEQYF
TGTGCCAGCAGTTTAAACAGGGTCGAGGGGGTCTACGAGCAGTACTTC
>.|TRBJ2-5|TRBV29-1|.
CSVQIRETQYF
TGCAGCGTTCAAATTCGGGAGACCCAGTACTTC
>many|TRBJ2-1|TRBV7-2|TRBD2
CASSSGLGAGGNNEQFF
TGTGCCAGCAGCTCAGGGCTCGGGGCGGGGGGAAACAATGAGCAGTTCTTC
>.|TRBJ2-1|TRBV10-2|.
CASSRGQESYNEQFF
TGCGCCAGCAGTCGGGGTCAAGAGTCCTACAATGAGCAGTTCTTC
>.|TRBJ2-3|TRBV11-2|.
CASSFQPRRGVSTDTQYF
TGTGCCAGCAGCTTCCAACCCCGCAGGGGCGTTAGCACAGATACGCAGTATTTT
>many|TRBJ2-2|TRBV2|TRBD1
CASSRGSPSTGELFF
TGTGCCAGCAGCAGGGGGAGTCCGTCCACCGGGGAGCTGTTTTTT